The present TCR beta chain was sequenced within a study of blood T cell repertoires in COVID-19. Study information: The United States, Italy and Spain were the sources of the acute and convalescent COVID-19 samples. From T cells, B-cell-depleted T cells, or PBMCs came the material, which was cDNA or gDNA.

From germline, CDR1 is MDHEN and CDR2 SYDVKM. V lost 3 bases and J lost 4; bases outside the gene matches: 4. This CDR3 comprises 16 residues. The data were produced by immunoSEQ multiplex PCR, yet TCRdb's version contains in-frame clones alone and is incomplete. The sample includes about 200,000 clones, approximately 80% of them seen just once. This TCR was sampled from a human donor in a cohort sampled during active COVID-19. The chain recombines TRBV28 with TRBJ2-3; 13 bases agree with TRBD2. Sequencing input: peripheral blood. The CDR3 spells CASSFPGLAGPDTQYF. Here the CDR3 DNA reads TGTGCCAGCAGTTTTCCGGGACTAGCGGGACCAGATACGCAGTATTTT.